This entry describes one TCR beta chain. As yet, its antigen is unknown. The data derive from a study of cytomegalovirus exposure and HLA in healthy donors. These donors counted as nominally healthy when sampled, but unrecorded immune exposures were likely. Per germline, CDR1 LNHDA and CDR2 SQIVND (reference sequence). The CDR3 is 15 amino acids. V lost 5 bases to trimming and J lost 1 base; unmatched junction nucleotides: 6. Whole-study results and caveats: The Asian-associated ancestry cluster reportedly had fewer N-insertions than the 666-donor mean in a later analysis.

60 Vbeta and 13 Jbeta primers were used in PCR. Original analysis: Among the unique TCR beta chains that a later analysis counted, 70 million to 85 million in all, 10 million to 11 million were shared. The assay was immunoSEQ multiplex PCR, and TCRdb's table has in-frame clones only and misses some. From that table come the V and J calls and clone size; the DNA was used to work out D and trimming. The top ten hold 2% to 2.5% of the sample, which has some 190,000 clones, under 80% seen once. Sequences were obtained from PBMCs. V and J are TRBV19 and TRBJ1-1; 8 bases are shared with TRBD1. The clonotype was recovered from a woman younger than 45 in good health and CMV-seropositive. CDR3 loop: CASSEQGAGNTEAFF. The CDR3 region has the DNA TGTGCCAGTAGTGAGCAGGGGGCGGGGAACACTGAAGCTTTCTTT.